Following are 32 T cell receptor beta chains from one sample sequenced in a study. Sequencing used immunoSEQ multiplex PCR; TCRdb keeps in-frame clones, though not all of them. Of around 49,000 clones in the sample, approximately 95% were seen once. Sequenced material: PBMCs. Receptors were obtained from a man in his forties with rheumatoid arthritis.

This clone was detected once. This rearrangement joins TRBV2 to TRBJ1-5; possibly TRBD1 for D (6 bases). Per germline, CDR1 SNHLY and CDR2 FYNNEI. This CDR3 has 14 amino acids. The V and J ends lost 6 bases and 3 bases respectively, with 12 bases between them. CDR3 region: CASSTGLFNQPQHF. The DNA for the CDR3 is TGTGCCAGCAGCACAGGGTTGTTCAATCAGCCCCAGCATTTT.

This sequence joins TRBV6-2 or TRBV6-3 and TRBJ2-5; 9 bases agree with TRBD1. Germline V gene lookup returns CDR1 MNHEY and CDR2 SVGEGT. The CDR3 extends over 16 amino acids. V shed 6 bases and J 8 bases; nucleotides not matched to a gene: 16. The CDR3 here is CASSRSGWDRDFTQYF. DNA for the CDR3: TGTGCCAGCAGCAGATCCGGGTGGGACAGGGATTTTACCCAGTACTTC.

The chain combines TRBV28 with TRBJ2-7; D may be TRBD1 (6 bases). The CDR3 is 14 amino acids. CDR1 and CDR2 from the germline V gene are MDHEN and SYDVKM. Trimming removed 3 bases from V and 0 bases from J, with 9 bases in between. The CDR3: CASSLWDNSYEQYF. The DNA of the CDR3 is TGTGCCAGCAGTTTGTGGGACAACTCCTACGAGCAGTACTTC.

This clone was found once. CDR3 nucleotides: TGTGCCAGCAGCGTAGATACTAACTATGGCTACACCTTC. Amino acids: CASSVDTNYGYTF. The chain couples TRBV9 to TRBJ1-2; no clear D. The CDR3 totals 13 residues. From germline, CDR1 is SGDLS and CDR2 YYNGEE. V shed 0 bases and J shed 0 bases, with 3 bases lying between them.

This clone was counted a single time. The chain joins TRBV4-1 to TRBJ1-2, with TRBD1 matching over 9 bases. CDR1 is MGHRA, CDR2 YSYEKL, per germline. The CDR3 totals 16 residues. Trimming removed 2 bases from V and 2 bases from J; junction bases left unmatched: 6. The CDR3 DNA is TGCGCCAGCAGCCAACCTGGACAGGGGCGAAACTATGGCTACACCTTC. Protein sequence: CASSQPGQGRNYGYTF.

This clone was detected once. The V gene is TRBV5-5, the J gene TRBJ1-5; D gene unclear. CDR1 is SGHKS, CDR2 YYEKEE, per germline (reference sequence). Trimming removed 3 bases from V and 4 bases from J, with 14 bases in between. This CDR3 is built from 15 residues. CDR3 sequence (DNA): TGTGCCAGCAGCTCCCGAGTCCTGGCAAATCAGCCCCAGCATTTT. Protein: CASSSRVLANQPQHF. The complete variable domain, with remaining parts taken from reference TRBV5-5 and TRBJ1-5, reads DAGVTQSPTHLIKTRGQQVTLRCSPISGHKSVSWYQQVLGQGPQFIFQYYEKEERGRGNFPDRFSARQFPNYSSELNVNALLLGDSALYLCASSSRVLANQPQHFGDGTRLSIL.

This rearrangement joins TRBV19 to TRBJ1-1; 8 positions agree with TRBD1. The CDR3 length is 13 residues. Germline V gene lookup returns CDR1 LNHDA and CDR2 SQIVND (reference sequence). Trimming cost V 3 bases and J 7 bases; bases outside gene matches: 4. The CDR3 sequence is CASSIGQGGEAFF. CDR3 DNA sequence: TGTGCCAGTAGTATTGGACAGGGCGGTGAAGCTTTCTTT.

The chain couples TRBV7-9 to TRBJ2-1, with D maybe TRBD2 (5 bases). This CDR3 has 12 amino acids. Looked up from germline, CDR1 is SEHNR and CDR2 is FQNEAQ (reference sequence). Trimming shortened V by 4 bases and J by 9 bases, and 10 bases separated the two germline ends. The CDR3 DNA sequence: TGTGCCAGCAGCTCCTCGGACTTTGAGCAGTTCTTC. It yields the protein CASSSSDFEQFF. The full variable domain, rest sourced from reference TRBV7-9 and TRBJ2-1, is DTGVSQNPRHKITKRGQNVTFRCDPISEHNRLYWYRQTLGQGPEFLTYFQNEAQLEKSRLLSDRFSAERPKGSFSTLEIQRTEQGDSAMYLCASSSSDFEQFFGPGTRLTVL.

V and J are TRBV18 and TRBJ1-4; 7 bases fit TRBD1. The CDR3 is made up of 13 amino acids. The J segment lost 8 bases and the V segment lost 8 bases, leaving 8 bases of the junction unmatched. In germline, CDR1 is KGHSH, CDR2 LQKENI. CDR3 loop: CASTTGLDEKLFF. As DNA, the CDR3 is TGTGCCAGCACGACAGGGTTGGACGAAAAACTGTTTTTT.

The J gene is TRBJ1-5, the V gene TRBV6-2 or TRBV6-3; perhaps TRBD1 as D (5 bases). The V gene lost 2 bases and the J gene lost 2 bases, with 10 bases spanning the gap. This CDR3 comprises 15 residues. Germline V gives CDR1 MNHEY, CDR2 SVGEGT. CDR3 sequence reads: CASSYRTGGNQPQHF. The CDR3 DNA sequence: TGTGCCAGCAGTTACCGCACAGGTGGCAATCAGCCCCAGCATTTT.

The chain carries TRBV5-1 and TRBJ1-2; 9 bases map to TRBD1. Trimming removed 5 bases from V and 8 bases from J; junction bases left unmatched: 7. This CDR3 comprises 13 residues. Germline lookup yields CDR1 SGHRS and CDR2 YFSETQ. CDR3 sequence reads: CASRRDRVRGYTF. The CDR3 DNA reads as TGCGCCAGCAGGAGGGACAGGGTCCGGGGCTACACCTTC.

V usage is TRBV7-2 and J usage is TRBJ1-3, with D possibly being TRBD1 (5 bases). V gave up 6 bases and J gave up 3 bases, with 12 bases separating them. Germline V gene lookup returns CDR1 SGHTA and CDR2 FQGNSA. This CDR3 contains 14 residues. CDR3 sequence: CASSQDSIGNTIYF. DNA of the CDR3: TGTGCCAGCAGTCAAGACAGCATTGGAAACACCATATATTTT.

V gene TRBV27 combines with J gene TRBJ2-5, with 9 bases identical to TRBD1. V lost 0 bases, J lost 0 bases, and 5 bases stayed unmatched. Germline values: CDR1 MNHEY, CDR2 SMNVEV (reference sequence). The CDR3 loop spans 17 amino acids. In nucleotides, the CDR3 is TGTGCCAGCAGTTTATCGAAGGGACAGGGTCACCAAGAGACCCAGTACTTC. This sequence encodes CASSLSKGQGHQETQYF.

CDR3 nucleotide sequence: TGTGCCAGCAGCTCGCGCCGGGACAGAAGCTACGAGCAGTACTTC. Its translation is CASSSRRDRSYEQYF. V usage is TRBV7-8 and J usage is TRBJ2-7; 7 bases fit TRBD1. V lost 4 bases, J lost 3 bases, and 9 bases stayed unmatched. Per germline, CDR1 SGHVS and CDR2 FQNEAQ. The CDR3 covers 15 residues. Filled out from reference TRBV7-8 and TRBJ2-7, the complete variable domain reads GAGVSQSPRYKVAKRGQDVALRCDPISGHVSLFWYQQALGQGPEFLTYFQNEAQLDKSGLPSDRFFAERPEGSVSTLKIQRTQQEDSAVYLCASSSRRDRSYEQYFGPGTRLTVT.

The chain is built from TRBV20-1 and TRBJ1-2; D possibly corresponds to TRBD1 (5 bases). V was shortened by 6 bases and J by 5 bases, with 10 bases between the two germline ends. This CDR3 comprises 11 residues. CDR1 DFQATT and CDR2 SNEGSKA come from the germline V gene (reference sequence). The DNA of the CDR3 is TGCAGTGCCTCTACAGGTTATGGCTACACCTTC. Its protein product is CSASTGYGYTF.

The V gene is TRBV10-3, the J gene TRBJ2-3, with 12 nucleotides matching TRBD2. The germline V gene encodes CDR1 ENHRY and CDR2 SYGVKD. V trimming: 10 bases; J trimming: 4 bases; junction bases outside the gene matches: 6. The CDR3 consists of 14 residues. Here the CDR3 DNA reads TGTGCCACCCTCTCTAGCGGGGGGGCAGATACGCAGTATTTT. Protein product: CATLSSGGADTQYF.

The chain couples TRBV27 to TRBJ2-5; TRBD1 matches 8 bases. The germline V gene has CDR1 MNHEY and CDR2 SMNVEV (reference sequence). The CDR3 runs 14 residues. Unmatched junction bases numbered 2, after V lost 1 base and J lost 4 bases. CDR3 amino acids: CASSLLTGAETQYF. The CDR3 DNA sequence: TGTGCCAGCAGTTTATTGACAGGGGCAGAGACCCAGTACTTC.

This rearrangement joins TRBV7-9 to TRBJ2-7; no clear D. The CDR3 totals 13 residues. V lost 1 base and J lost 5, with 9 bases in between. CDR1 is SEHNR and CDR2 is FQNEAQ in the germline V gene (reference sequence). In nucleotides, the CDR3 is TGTGCCAGCAGCTTAGGTAGAGGCAACGAGCAGTACTTC. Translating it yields CASSLGRGNEQYF. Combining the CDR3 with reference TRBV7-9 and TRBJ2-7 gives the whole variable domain DTGVSQNPRHKITKRGQNVTFRCDPISEHNRLYWYRQTLGQGPEFLTYFQNEAQLEKSRLLSDRFSAERPKGSFSTLEIQRTEQGDSAMYLCASSLGRGNEQYFGPGTRLTVT.

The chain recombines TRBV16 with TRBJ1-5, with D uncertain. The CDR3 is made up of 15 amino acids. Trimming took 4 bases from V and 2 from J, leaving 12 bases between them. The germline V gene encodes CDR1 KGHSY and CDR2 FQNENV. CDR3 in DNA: TGTGCCAGCAGCCCCGGACCCCTTGGCAATCAGCCCCAGCATTTT. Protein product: CASSPGPLGNQPQHF.

The CDR3 spells CATSDAGQRGNEQFF. The CDR3 DNA sequence: TGTGCCACCAGTGATGCGGGACAGAGGGGAAATGAGCAGTTCTTC. The chain is built from TRBV24-1 and TRBJ2-1; D is possibly TRBD1 (7 bases). The germline V gene has CDR1 KGHDR and CDR2 SFDVKD. The CDR3 has 15 residues. Trimming cost V 3 bases and J 7 bases, with 15 bases left between them.

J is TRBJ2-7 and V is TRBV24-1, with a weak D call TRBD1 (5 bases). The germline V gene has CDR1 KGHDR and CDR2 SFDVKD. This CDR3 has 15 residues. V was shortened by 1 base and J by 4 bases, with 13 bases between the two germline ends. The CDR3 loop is CATSDLLQGRYEQYF. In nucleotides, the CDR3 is TGTGCCACCAGTGATTTACTCCAGGGAAGGTACGAGCAGTACTTC.

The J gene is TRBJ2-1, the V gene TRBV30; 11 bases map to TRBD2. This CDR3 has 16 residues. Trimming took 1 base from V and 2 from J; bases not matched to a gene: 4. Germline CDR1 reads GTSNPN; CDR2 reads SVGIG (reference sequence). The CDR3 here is CAWSAKTSGAYNEQFF. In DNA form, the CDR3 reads TGTGCCTGGAGTGCCAAGACTAGCGGGGCCTACAATGAGCAGTTCTTC. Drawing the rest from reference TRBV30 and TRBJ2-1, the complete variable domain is SQTIHQWPATLVQPVGSPLSLECTVEGTSNPNLYWYRQAAGRGLQLLFYSVGIGQISSEVPQNLSASRPQDRQFILSSKKLLLSDSGFYLCAWSAKTSGAYNEQFFGPGTRLTVL.

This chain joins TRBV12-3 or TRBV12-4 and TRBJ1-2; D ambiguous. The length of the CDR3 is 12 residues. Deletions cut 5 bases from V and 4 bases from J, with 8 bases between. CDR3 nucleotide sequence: TGTGCCAGCAGTCCGGACGGCTATGGCTACACCTTC. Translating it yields CASSPDGYGYTF.

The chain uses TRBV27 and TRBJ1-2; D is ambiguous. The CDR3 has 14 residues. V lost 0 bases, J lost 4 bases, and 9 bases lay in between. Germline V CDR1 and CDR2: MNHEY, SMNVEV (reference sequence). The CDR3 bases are TGTGCCAGCAGTTTATCTCCGGGGATCTATGGCTACACCTTC. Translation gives CASSLSPGIYGYTF.

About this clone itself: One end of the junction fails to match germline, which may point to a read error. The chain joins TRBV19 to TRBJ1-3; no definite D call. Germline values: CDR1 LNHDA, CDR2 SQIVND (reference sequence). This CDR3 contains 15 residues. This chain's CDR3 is CASSIPTVAGNTIYF. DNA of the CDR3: TGTGCCAGTAGTATACCGACCGTCGCTGGGAACACCATATATTTT.

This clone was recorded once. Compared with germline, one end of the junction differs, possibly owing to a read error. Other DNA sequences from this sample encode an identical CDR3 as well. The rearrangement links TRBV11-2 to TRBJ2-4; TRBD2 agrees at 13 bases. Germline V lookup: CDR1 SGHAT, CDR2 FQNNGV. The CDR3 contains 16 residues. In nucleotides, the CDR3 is TGTGCCAGCAGCTTCTCCCGGACTAGCGGGAGAGACATCCAGTACTTC. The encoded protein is CASSFSRTSGRDIQYF. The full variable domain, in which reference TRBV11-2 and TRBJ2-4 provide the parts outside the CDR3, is EAGVAQSPRYKIIEKRQSVAFWCNPISGHATLYWYQQILGQGPKLLIQFQNNGVVDDSQLPKDRFSAERLKGVDSTLKIQPAKLEDSAVYLCASSFSRTSGRDIQYFGAGTRLSVL.

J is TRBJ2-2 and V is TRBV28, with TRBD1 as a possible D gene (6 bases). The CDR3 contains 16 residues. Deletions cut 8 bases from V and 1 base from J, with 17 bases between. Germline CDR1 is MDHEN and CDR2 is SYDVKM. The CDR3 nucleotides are TGTGCCAGCGGCCCTTGGGGGCGGCTGAACACCGGGGAGCTGTTTTTT. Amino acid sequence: CASGPWGRLNTGELFF.

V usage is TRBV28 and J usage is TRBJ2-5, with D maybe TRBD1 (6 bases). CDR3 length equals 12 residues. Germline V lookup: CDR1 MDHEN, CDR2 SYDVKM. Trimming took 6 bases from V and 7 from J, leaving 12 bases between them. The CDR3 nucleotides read TGTGCCAGCAGCAACAGGGCCGGGACCCAGTACTTC. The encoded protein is CASSNRAGTQYF.

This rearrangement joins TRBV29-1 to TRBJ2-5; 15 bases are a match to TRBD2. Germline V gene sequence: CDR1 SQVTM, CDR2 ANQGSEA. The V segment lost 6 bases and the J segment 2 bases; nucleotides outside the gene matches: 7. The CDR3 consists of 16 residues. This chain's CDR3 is CSVAGTSGGLQETQYF. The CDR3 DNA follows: TGCAGCGTAGCCGGGACTAGCGGGGGGCTTCAAGAGACCCAGTACTTC.

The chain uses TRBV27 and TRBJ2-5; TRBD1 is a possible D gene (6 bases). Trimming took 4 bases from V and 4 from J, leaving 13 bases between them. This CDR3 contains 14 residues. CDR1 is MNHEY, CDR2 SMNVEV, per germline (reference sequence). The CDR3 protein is CASSSLGAGETQYF. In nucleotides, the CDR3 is TGTGCCAGCAGTTCCCTGGGGGCGGGAGAGACCCAGTACTTC.

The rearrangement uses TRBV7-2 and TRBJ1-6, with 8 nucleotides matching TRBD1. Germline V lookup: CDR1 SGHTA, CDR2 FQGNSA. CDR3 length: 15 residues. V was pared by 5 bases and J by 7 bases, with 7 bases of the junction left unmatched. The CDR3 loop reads CASSGGQEINSPLHF. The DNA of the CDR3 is TGTGCCAGCAGCGGGGGACAGGAGATCAATTCACCCCTCCACTTT.

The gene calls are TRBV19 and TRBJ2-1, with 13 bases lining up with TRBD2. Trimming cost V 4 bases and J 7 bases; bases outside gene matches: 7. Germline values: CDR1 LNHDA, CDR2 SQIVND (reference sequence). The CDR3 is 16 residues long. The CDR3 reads CASSTQLAGGRNEQFF. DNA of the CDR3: TGTGCCAGTAGTACCCAACTAGCGGGAGGGCGGAATGAGCAGTTCTTC. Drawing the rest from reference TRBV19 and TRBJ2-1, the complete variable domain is DGGITQSPKYLFRKEGQNVTLSCEQNLNHDAMYWYRQDPGQGLRLIYYSQIVNDFQKGDIAEGYSVSREKKESFPLTVTSAQKNPTAFYLCASSTQLAGGRNEQFFGPGTRLTVL.